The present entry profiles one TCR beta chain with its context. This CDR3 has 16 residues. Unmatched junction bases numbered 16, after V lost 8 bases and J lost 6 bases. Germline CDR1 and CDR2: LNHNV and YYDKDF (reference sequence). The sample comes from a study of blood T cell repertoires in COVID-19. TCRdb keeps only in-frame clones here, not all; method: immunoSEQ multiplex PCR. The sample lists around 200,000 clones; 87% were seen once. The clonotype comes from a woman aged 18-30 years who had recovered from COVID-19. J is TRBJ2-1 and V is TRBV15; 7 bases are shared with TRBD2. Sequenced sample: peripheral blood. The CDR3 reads CATGTLSGRFVNEQFF. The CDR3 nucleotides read TGTGCCACCGGCACCCTATCCGGGAGGTTTGTCAATGAGCAGTTCTTC.